This T cell receptor beta chain appears in the sequencing data of a study of beta chain features in type 1 diabetes. The study reverse transcribed the entire isolated RNA, so it sequenced expressed TCRB transcripts. The method was immunoSEQ multiplex PCR; TCRdb's version includes in-frame clones alone and lacks a portion of them. In the table there are approximately 140,000 clones, about 9.7% of which are singletons. This clone turned up a few times. The antigen is not known. Study results and limitations: The VDJ junctions of type 1 diabetes patients carried fewer insertions and more deletions. No resolution was reached here on whether HLA type influences TCRB rearrangement. There was a possibility that cDNA sequencing over-represented cells with high TCR expression.

Isolation of CD4+ naive, central memory, regulatory and stem cell-like memory cells was achieved by sorting via CD45RO/CCR7/CD25/CD127/CD95/CD27. From germline, CDR1 is SQVTM and CDR2 ANQGSEA. V lost 7 bases and J lost 1, with 16 bases in between. The CDR3 has 14 residues. The chain recombines TRBV29-1 with TRBJ1-1, with D possibly being TRBD1 (5 bases). Sequencing was performed on central memory CD4+ T cells from blood. The sequence was collected from a middle-aged woman in good health. The CDR3 sequence is CSAAIQGGNTEAFF. The DNA for the CDR3 is TGCAGCGCCGCCATTCAGGGTGGGAACACTGAAGCTTTCTTT.